This TCR beta chain was recovered during a study of tumor and adjacent non-tumor tissue in lung cancer. As for the study in general: Stage I to III disease affected some 11 men and 5 women aged roughly 31 to 76.

The library came from three nested PCR rounds adapted from ARM-PCR protocols. From the multiplex PCR reads, TCRdb called clonotypes with MiXCR, one entry per CDR3 protein. The sample carries roughly 75,000 distinct CDR3 sequences, roughly 80% recorded once. About this clonotype: Its antigen is as yet unknown. At one of its ends the junction is not consistent with the germline gene, which may arise from a read error.

RNA was extracted from bulk tissue without any cell sorting. More than 3 cm separated this lung sample from the edge of the tumor. Overall study results and limits: Significantly higher TCR diversity was found in tumor than normal lung.

Germline V CDR1 and CDR2: SGHNT, YYREEE (reference sequence). The CDR3 is 13 amino acids. V usage is TRBV5-4 and J usage is TRBJ2-3, with D perhaps TRBD2 (5 bases). The origin of this receptor is a man between 60 and 75 years old with non-small cell lung cancer. The sequencing sample was made of distant non-tumor lung tissue. CDR3: CASTWASTDTHYF. Here the CDR3 DNA reads TGTGCCAGCACCTGGGCTAGCACAGATACGCACTATTTT.